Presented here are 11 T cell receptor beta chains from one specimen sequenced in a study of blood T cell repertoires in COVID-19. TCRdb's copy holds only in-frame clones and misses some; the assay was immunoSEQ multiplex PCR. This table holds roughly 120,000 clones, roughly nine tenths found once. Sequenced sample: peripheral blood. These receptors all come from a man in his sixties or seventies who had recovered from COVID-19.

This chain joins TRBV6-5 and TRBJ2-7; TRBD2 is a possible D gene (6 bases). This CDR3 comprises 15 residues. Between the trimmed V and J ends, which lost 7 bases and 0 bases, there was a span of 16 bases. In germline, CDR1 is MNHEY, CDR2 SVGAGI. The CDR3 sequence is CASTDLRGYSYEQYF. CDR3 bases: TGTGCCAGCACCGATCTGCGGGGCTACTCCTACGAGCAGTACTTC.

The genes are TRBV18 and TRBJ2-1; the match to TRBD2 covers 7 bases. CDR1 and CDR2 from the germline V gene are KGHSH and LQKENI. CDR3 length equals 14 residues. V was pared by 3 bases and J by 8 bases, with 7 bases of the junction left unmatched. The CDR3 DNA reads TGTGCCAGCTCACCGTCGAGCGGGATTCATGAGCAGTTCTTC. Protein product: CASSPSSGIHEQFF. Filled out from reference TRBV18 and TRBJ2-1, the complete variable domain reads NAGVMQNPRHLVRRRGQEARLRCSPMKGHSHVYWYRQLPEEGLKFMVYLQKENIIDESGMPKERFSAEFPKEGPSILRIQQVVRGDSAAYFCASSPSSGIHEQFFGPGTRLTVL.

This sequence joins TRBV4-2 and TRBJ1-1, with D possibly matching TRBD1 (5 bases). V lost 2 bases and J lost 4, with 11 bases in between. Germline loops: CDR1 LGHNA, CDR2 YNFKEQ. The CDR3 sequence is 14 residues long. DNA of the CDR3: TGTGCCAGCAGCCAACCCGCGGGGGGCACTGAAGCTTTCTTT. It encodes CASSQPAGGTEAFF.

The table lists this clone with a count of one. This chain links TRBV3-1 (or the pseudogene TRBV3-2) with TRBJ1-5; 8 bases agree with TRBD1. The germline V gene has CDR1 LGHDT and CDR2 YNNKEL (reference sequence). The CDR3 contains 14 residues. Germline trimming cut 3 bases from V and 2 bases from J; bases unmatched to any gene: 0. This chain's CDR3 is CASSQTGGNQPQHF. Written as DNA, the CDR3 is TGTGCCAGCAGCCAGACAGGGGGCAATCAGCCCCAGCATTTT.

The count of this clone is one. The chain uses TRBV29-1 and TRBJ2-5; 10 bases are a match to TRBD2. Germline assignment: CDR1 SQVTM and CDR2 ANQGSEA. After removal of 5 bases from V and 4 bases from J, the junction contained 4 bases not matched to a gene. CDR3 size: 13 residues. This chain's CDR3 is CSVSGRASETQYF. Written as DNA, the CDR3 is TGCAGCGTTAGCGGGAGGGCCTCAGAGACCCAGTACTTC.

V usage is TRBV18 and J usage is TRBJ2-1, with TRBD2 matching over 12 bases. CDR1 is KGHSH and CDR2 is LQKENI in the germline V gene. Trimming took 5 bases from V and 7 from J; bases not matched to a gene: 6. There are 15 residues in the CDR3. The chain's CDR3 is CASSVTSGRGNEQFF. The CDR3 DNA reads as TGTGCCAGCTCAGTGACTAGCGGGAGAGGGAATGAGCAGTTCTTC.

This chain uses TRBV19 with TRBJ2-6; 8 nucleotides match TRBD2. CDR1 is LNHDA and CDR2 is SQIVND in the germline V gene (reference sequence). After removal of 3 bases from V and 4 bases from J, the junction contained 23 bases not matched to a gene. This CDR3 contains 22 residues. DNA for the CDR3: TGTGCCAGTAGTATCCAAGCCGTGAGACTAGCGAACGGTAGTGCAGGGGCCAACGTCCTGACTTTC. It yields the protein CASSIQAVRLANGSAGANVLTF.

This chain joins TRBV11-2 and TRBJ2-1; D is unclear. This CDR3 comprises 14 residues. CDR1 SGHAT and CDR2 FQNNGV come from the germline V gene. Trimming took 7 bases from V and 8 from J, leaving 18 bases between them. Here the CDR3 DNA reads TGTGCCAGCACCGAATACATTAGCCCTCATGAGCAGTTCTTC. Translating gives CASTEYISPHEQFF.

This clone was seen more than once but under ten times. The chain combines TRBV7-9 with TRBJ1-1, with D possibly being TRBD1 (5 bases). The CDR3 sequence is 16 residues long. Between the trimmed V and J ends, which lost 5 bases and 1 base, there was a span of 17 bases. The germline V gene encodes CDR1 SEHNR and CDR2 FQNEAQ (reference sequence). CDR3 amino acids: CASSRWGSRENTEAFF. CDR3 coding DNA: TGTGCCAGCAGCCGGTGGGGCAGTAGGGAGAACACTGAAGCTTTCTTT.

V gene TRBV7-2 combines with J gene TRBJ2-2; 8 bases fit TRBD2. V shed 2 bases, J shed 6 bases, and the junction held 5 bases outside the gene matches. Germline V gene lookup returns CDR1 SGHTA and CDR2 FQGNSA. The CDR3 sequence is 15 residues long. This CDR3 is CASSLSAGEPGELFF. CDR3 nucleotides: TGTGCCAGCAGCTTATCAGCGGGAGAACCCGGGGAGCTGTTTTTT.

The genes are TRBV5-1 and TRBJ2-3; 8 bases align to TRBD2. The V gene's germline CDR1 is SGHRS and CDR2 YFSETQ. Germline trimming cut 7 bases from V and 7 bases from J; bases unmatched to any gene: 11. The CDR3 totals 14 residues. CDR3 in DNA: TGCGCCAGCGAAAACGGGGGGGTCACGAATACGCAGTATTTT. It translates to CASENGGVTNTQYF.